Included here is one TCR beta chain sequence, with context. Profiling relied on immunoSEQ multiplex PCR, and the TCRdb table lists in-frame clones only, not all of them. Among about 240,000 clones listed, 75% to 85% were seen once. The CDR3 consists of 14 residues. Germline CDR1 SGHDT, CDR2 YYEEEE. Between the trimmed V and J ends, which lost 2 bases and 8 bases, there was a span of 15 bases. The sample belongs to a study of blood T cell repertoires in COVID-19. The receptor was isolated from a woman aged 55-69 years with active or convalescent COVID-19. The chain joins TRBV5-6 to TRBJ2-3; a weak D match, TRBD2 (5 bases). The sample was peripheral blood. The CDR3 loop is CASSFWTPSSTQYF. DNA of the CDR3: TGTGCCAGCAGCTTTTGGACTCCTTCGAGTACGCAGTATTTT.